What follows describes a single TCR beta chain. What it binds is not known. TCRdb keeps only in-frame clones here, not all; method: immunoSEQ multiplex PCR. The data contain about 39,000 clones, 90% to 95% of them singletons. These data originate in a study of lymphopenia after photon versus proton radiotherapy. Broader study findings: Authors raise, but do not show, better survival with proton therapy.

V lost 1 base to trimming and J lost 1 base; unmatched junction nucleotides: 4. Germline CDR1 and CDR2: SGHRS and YFSETQ. This CDR3 is 17 amino acids long. The material was peripheral blood, obtained from a patient treated with photon-based radiotherapy. This chain links TRBV5-1 with TRBJ2-7, with 14 bases that match TRBD2. The sequence derives from a man aged 55 to 70 with cholangiocarcinoma. CDR3 sequence: CASSLPGTSGSSYEQYF. CDR3 in DNA: TGCGCCAGCAGCTTGCCGGGGACTAGCGGGAGTTCCTACGAGCAGTACTTC.